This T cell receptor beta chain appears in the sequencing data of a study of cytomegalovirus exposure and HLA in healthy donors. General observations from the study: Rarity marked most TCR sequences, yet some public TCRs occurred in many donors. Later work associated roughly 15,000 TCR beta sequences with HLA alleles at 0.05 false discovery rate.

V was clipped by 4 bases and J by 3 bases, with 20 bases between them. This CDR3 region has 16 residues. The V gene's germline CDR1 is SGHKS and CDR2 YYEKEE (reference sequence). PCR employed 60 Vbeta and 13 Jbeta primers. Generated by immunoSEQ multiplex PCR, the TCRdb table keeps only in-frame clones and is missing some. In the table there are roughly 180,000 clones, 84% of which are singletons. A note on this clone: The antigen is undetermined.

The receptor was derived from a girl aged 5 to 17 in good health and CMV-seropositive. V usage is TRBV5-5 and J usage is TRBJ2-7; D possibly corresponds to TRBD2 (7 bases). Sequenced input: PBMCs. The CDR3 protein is CASSPTVGGLLYEQYF. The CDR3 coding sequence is TGTGCCAGCAGCCCAACCGTGGGGGGGCTACTCTACGAGCAGTACTTC.